A selection of T cell receptor beta chains follows, all from one sample in a study of shared clonotypes between healthy human individuals. The data were produced by immunoSEQ multiplex PCR, yet TCRdb's version contains in-frame clones alone and is incomplete. The sample holds about 1.1 million clones, 75% to 85% seen once. The sequencing sample was made of memory CD4+ T cells from PBMCs. The receptors derive from a man aged 18 to 30 in good health. Some clones in this sample may be carry-over from other donors' samples. Each CDR3 is given with its conserved first and last residue. D genes are given only for firm matches. Clone size appears in some rows only: once, few, many, or a class for an expanded clone.

>TRBJ2-2|-|15|-|TRBV2
TGTGCCAGCAGTGGGGAAGGGTACGACACCGGGGAGCTGTTTTTT
CASSGEGYDTGELFF
>TRBJ2-3|TRBD2|18|-|TRBV9
TGTGCCAGCAGCCTAAAACCTATAGCGGGAGGGATCACAGATACGCAGTATTTT
CASSLKPIAGGITDTQYF
>TRBJ2-7|-|15|-|TRBV11-2
TGTGCCAGCAGCTTACGGGAGAGCGGGTCCTACGAGCAGTACTTC
CASSLRESGSYEQYF
>TRBJ1-1|-|13|-|TRBV7-3
TGTGCCAGCAGCCCTAAATTGAACACTGAAGCTTTCTTT
CASSPKLNTEAFF
>TRBJ2-7|-|17|-|TRBV14
TGTGCCAGCAGCCAACAGCGGCGCGGACGCCCCTCCTACGAGCAGTACTTC
CASSQQRRGRPSYEQYF
>TRBJ2-7|TRBD1|14|-|TRBV28
TGTGCCAGCAGGACAGGGGGTGGGTGGGTCGAGCAGTACTTC
CASRTGGGWVEQYF
>TRBJ2-7|TRBD2|15|once|TRBV7-3
TGTGCCAGCAGTCTTAGCGGGAGGGCCTTCGACGAGCAGTACTTC
CASSLSGRAFDEQYF
>TRBJ2-3|-|14|-|TRBV9
TGTGCCAGCAGCGTTCGCAGGGTATTAGATACGCAGTATTTT
CASSVRRVLDTQYF
>TRBJ1-1|-|12|once|TRBV5-1
TGCGCCAGCAGCCAGGAGGGAACTGAAGCTTTCTTT
CASSQEGTEAFF
>TRBJ1-2|-|13|-|TRBV18
TGTGCCAGCCAAAGGGAGGCTAACTATGGCTACACCTTC
CASQREANYGYTF
>TRBJ2-1|TRBD2|16|-|TRBV19
TGTGCCAGCAAAGGACTAGCGGGCAGCTCCTACAATGAGCAGTTCTTC
CASKGLAGSSYNEQFF
>TRBJ1-1|TRBD1|16|-|TRBV5-4
TGTGCCAGCAGCTATGGGGGGGGACAGGCGGGCACTGAAGCTTTCTTT
CASSYGGGQAGTEAFF
>TRBJ1-6|-|14|many|TRBV7-2
TGTGCCAGCAGCTTGAGTGGGTATGGTTCACCCCTCCACTTT
CASSLSGYGSPLHF
>TRBJ2-3|TRBD2|15|few|TRBV5-1
TGCGCCAGCACCTTGGCGGGAGGGCCGGTAGATACGCAGTATTTT
CASTLAGGPVDTQYF
>TRBJ1-5|-|13|-|TRBV28
TGTGCCAGCACCACGCCGGGTAAGGCGGAAGTTTGCTTT
CASTTPGKAEVCF
>TRBJ1-5|-|14|many|TRBV4-1
TGCGCCAGCAGCCCAGGACAGCGCAATCAGCCCCAGCATTTT
CASSPGQRNQPQHF
>TRBJ2-5|-|15|-|TRBV7-8
TGTGCCAGCAGCCCCAGTGGCGGCGGGACGCAGACCCAGTACTTC
CASSPSGGGTQTQYF
>TRBJ2-7|-|14|once|TRBV19
TGTGCCAGTAACCAGTGGGGGTCCACCTACGAGCAGTACTTC
CASNQWGSTYEQYF
>TRBJ1-1|-|13|-|TRBV7-9
TGTGCCAGCAGCTCCCAAGGGGTGACTGAAGCTTTCTTT
CASSSQGVTEAFF